These 2 T cell receptor beta chains came from one sample sequenced in a study of blood T cell repertoires in COVID-19. Assay: immunoSEQ multiplex PCR; the TCRdb copy retains only in-frame clones and omits some. The sample consists of around 65,000 clones, roughly 88% of them appearing once. Sequencing was done on a sample of peripheral blood. These receptors were taken from a human donor in a cohort sampled during active COVID-19.

The count of this clone is one. The chain couples TRBV27 to TRBJ2-1, with TRBD2 matching 9 bases. Trimming cost V 2 bases and J 6 bases; bases outside gene matches: 8. The CDR3 extends over 16 amino acids. Germline CDR1 MNHEY, CDR2 SMNVEV (reference sequence). The CDR3 nucleotides are TGTGCCAGCAGTTTACTTAGGGTAGCGGGAGCCAATGAGCAGTTCTTC. Amino acid sequence: CASSLLRVAGANEQFF.

This clone appeared once. V gene TRBV11-3 combines with J gene TRBJ2-3, with D possibly TRBD1 on 5 matching bases. The CDR3 totals 16 residues. The V end lost 1 base, the J end lost 0 bases, and 11 bases lay between the germline ends. The germline gives CDR1 SGHNT, CDR2 YENEEA. This chain's CDR3 is CASSLVQGSSTDTQYF. In nucleotides, the CDR3 is TGTGCCAGCAGCTTAGTCCAGGGAAGTAGCACAGATACGCAGTATTTT.